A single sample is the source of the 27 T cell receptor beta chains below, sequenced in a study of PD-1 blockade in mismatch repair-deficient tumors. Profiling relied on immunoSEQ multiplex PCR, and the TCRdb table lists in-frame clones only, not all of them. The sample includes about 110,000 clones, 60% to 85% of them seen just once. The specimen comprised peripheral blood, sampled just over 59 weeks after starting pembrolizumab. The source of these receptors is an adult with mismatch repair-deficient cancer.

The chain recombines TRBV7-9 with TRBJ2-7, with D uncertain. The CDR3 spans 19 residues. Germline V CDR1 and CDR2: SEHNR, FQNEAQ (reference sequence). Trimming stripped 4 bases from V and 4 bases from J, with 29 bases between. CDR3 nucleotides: TGTGCCAGCAGCTCCTCCAGTACGCGGAGTGACTTCCGCGGTTACGAGCAGTACTTC. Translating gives CASSSSSTRSDFRGYEQYF. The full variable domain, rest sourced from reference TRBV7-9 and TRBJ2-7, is DTGVSQNPRHKITKRGQNVTFRCDPISEHNRLYWYRQTLGQGPEFLTYFQNEAQLEKSRLLSDRFSAERPKGSFSTLEIQRTEQGDSAMYLCASSSSSTRSDFRGYEQYFGPGTRLTVT.

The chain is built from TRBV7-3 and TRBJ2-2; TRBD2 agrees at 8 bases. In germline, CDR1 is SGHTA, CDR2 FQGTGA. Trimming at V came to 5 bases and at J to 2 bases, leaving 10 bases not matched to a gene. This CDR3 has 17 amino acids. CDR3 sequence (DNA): TGTGCCAGCAGCCAATATGGAAGCGGGGGTAACACCGGGGAGCTGTTTTTT. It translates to CASSQYGSGGNTGELFF.

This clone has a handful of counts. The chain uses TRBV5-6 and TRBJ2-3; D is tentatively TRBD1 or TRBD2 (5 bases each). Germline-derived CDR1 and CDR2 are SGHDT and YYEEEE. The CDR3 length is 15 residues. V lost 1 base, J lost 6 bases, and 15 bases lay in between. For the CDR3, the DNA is TGTGCCAGCAGCTTGAAAGGGGCCCGCGGGGATACGCAGTATTTT. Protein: CASSLKGARGDTQYF.

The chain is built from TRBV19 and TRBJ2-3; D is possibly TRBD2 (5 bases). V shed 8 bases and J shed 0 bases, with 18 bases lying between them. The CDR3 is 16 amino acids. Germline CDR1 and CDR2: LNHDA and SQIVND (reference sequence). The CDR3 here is CASGVGRDYSTDTQYF. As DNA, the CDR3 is TGTGCCAGTGGAGTTGGACGGGATTACAGCACAGATACGCAGTATTTT.

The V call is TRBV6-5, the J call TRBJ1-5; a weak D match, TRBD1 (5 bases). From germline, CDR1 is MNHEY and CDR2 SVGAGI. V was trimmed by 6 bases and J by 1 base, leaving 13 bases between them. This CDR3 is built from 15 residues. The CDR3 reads CASSPLAGSNQPQHF. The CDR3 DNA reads TGTGCCAGCAGCCCCCTTGCAGGGAGCAATCAGCCCCAGCATTTT.

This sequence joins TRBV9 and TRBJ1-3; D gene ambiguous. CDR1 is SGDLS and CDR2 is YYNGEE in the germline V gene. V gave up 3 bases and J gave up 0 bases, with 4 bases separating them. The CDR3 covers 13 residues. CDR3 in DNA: TGTGCCAGCAGCGCATACTCTGGAAACACCATATATTTT. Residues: CASSAYSGNTIYF.

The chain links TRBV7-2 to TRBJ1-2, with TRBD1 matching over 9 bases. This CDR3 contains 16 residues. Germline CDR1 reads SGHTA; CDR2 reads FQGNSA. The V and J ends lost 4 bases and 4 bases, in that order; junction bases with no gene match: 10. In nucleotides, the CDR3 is TGTGCCAGCAGCTCCGGGCCTACACAGGGGGCCTATGGCTACACCTTC. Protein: CASSSGPTQGAYGYTF.

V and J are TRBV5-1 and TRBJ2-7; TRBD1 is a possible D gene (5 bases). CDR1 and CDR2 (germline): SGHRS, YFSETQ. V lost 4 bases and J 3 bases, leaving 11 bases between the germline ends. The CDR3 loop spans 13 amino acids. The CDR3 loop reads CASSLSQGYEQYF. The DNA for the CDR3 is TGCGCCAGCAGCCTTTCTCAGGGCTACGAGCAGTACTTC.

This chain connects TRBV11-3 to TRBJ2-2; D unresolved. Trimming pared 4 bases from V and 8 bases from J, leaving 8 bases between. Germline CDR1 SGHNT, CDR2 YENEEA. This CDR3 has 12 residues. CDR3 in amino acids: CASSSPSGELFF. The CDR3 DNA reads TGTGCCAGCAGCTCTCCATCTGGGGAGCTGTTTTTT.

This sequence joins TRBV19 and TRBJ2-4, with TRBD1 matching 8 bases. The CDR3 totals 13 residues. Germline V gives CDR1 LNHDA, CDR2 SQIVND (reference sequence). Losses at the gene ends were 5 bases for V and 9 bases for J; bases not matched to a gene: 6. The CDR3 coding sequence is TGTGCCAGTAGTTCCGGACAGGGTGGCATTCAGTACTTC. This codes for CASSSGQGGIQYF.

The CDR3 bases are TGTGCCAGCAGCGCGGAAGGGACATCCCAAAGCACAGATACGCAGTATTTT. Translating it yields CASSAEGTSQSTDTQYF. The genes are TRBV9 and TRBJ2-3, with D possibly matching TRBD1 (6 bases). Between the trimmed V and J ends, which lost 3 bases and 0 bases, there was a span of 17 bases. The CDR3 totals 17 residues. Germline V gene lookup returns CDR1 SGDLS and CDR2 YYNGEE.

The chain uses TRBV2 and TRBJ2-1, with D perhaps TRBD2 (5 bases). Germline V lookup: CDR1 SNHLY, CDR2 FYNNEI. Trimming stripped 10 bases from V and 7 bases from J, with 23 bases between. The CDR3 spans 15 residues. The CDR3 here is CATEGPDEYMNEQFF. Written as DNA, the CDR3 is TGTGCCACCGAGGGCCCCGACGAATATATGAATGAGCAGTTCTTC.

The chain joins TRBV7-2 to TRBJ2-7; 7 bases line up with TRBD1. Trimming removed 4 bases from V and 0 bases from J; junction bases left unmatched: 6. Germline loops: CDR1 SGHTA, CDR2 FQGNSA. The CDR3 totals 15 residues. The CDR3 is CASSSLQGVSYEQYF. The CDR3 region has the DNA TGTGCCAGCAGCTCTCTGCAGGGGGTCTCCTACGAGCAGTACTTC.

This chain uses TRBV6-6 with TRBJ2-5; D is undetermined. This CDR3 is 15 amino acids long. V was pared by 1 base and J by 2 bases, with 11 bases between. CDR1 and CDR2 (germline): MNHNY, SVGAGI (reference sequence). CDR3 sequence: CASSYFGASQETQYF. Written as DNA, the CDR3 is TGTGCCAGCAGTTACTTCGGTGCCTCGCAAGAGACCCAGTACTTC.

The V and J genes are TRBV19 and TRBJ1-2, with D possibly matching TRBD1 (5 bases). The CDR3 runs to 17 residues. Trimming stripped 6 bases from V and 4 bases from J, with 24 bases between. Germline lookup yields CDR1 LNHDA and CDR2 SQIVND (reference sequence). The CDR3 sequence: CASRSSRGDRMLYGYTF. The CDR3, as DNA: TGTGCCAGTAGATCGTCTCGTGGGGACCGAATGCTCTATGGCTACACCTTC. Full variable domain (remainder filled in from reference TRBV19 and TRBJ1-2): DGGITQSPKYLFRKEGQNVTLSCEQNLNHDAMYWYRQDPGQGLRLIYYSQIVNDFQKGDIAEGYSVSREKKESFPLTVTSAQKNPTAFYLCASRSSRGDRMLYGYTFGSGTRLTVV.

CDR3 DNA: TGTGCCAGCAGCCCGGACTACAACTATGGCTACACCTTC. Translating it yields CASSPDYNYGYTF. V is TRBV9 and J is TRBJ1-2, with D unresolved. Trimming removed 4 bases from V and 2 bases from J, with 9 bases in between. CDR1 is SGDLS, CDR2 YYNGEE, per germline. This CDR3 region has 13 residues.

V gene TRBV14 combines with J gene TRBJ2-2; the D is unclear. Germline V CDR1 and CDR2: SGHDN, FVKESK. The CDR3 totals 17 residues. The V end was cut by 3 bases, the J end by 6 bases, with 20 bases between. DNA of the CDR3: TGTGCCAGCAGCCATCTTAAAGGGAAAGGGCACGCCGGGGAGCTGTTTTTT. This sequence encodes CASSHLKGKGHAGELFF.

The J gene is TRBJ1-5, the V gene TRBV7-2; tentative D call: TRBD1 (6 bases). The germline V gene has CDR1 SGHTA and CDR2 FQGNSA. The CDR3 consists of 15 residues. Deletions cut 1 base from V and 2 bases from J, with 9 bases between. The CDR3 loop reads CASSLETGGNQPQHF. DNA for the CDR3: TGTGCCAGCAGCTTAGAGACAGGAGGCAATCAGCCCCAGCATTTT. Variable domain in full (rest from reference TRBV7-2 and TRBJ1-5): GAGVSQSPSNKVTEKGKDVELRCDPISGHTALYWYRQSLGQGLEFLIYFQGNSAPDKSGLPSDRFSAERTGGSVSTLTIQRTQQEDSAVYLCASSLETGGNQPQHFGDGTRLSIL.

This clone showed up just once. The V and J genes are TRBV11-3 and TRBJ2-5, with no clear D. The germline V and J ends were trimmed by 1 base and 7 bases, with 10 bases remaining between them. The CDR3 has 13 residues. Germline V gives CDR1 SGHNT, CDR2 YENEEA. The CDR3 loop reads CASSLGAGLTQYF. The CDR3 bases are TGTGCCAGCAGCTTAGGGGCTGGCCTGACCCAGTACTTC.

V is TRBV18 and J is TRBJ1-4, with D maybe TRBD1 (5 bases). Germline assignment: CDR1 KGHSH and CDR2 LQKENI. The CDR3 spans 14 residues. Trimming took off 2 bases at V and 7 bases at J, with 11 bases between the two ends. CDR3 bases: TGTGCCAGCTCACCAATAGGGGTGGGTGAAAAACTGTTTTTT. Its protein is CASSPIGVGEKLFF.

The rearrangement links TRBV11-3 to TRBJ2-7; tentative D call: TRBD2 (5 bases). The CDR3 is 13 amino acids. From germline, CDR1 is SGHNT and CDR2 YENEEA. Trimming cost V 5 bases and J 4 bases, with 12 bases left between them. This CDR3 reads CASSPNSGYEQYF. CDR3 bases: TGTGCCAGCAGCCCCAATTCGGGGTACGAGCAGTACTTC.

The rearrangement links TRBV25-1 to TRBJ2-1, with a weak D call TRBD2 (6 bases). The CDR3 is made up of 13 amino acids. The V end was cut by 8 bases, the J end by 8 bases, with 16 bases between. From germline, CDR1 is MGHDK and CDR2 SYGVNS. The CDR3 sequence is CASRVGGDYEQFF. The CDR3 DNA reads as TGTGCCAGCCGGGTAGGAGGGGATTATGAGCAGTTCTTC.

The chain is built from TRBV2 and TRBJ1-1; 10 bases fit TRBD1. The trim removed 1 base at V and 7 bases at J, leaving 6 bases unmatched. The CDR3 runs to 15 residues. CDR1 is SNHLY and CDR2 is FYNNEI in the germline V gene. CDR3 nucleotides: TGTGCCAGCAGTGAAGTTGACAGGGGGCGGATTGAAGCTTTCTTT. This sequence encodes CASSEVDRGRIEAFF.

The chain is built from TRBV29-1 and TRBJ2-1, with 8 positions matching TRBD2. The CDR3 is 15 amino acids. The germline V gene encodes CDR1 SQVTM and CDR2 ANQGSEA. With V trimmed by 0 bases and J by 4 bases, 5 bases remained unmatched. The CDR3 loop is CSVEDAAGVYNEQFF. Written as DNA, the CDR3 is TGCAGCGTTGAAGATGCAGCGGGAGTTTACAATGAGCAGTTCTTC.

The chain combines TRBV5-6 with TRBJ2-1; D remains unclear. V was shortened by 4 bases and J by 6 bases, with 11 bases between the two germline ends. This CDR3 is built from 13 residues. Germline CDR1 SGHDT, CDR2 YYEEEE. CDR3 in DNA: TGTGCCAGCAGCCTGATCCGGATCAATGAGCAGTTCTTC. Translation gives CASSLIRINEQFF.

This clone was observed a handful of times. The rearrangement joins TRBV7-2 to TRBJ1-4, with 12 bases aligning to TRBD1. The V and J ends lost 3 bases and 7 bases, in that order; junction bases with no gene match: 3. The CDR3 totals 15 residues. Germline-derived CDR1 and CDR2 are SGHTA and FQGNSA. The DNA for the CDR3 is TGTGCCAGCAGCTTGGGACAGGGGGCGTTTGAAAAACTGTTTTTT. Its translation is CASSLGQGAFEKLFF.

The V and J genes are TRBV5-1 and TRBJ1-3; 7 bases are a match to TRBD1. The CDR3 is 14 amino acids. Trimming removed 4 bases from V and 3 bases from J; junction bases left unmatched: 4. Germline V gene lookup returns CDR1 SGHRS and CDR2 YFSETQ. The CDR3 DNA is TGCGCCAGCAGCCCAGGGGGAGATGGAAACACCATATATTTT. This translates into CASSPGGDGNTIYF.